This TCR beta chain was sequenced in a study of CD8+ T cells in alopecia areata. Across the study: Tofacitinib was taken orally by treated patients, and the dose was 5 to 10 mg twice daily. Study-wide results and limits: Many expanded lesional clones persisted during tofacitinib (in both scalp and blood).

Germline lookup yields CDR1 MGHRA and CDR2 YSYEKL. Trimming stripped 4 bases from V and 1 base from J, with 14 bases between. CDR3 length: 17 amino acids. The sample's treatment: oral pan-JAK inhibitor, 5-10 mg twice daily. Sequencing relied on a cDNA template that was reverse transcribed from extracted RNA. The repertoire was sequenced with immunoSEQ multiplex PCR; TCRdb's copy has only in-frame clones and lacks some. The table includes 150,000 to 200,000 clones, more than 55% detected once. The sample holds a few counts of this clone. As yet, its antigen is unknown. The sequence was obtained from a human donor with alopecia areata. Here the sequenced sample was CD4+ T cells sorted from blood, taken around week 50, from a patient treated with tofacitinib. The chain recombines TRBV4-1 with TRBJ2-6; weak D call: TRBD2 (5 bases). CDR3 bases: TGCGCCAGCAGCCCGCATGAAGAGGGTTCTGGGGCCAACGTCCTGACTTTC. This gives the protein CASSPHEEGSGANVLTF.